The 25 T cell receptor beta chains listed next were all sequenced from one sample in a study of blood T cell repertoires in COVID-19. Sequenced by immunoSEQ multiplex PCR; TCRdb stores in-frame clones only, minus some. This repertoire shows hundreds of thousands of clones, roughly 90% found once; its top ten account for over 1.1%. The specimen sequenced was peripheral blood. All receptors derive from a woman aged 30 to 39 with active or convalescent COVID-19.

The V gene is TRBV6-4, the J gene TRBJ1-1; weak D call: TRBD1 (5 bases). The CDR3 is 13 amino acids. Germline V lookup: CDR1 MRHNA, CDR2 SNTAGT. Trimming cost V 2 bases and J 4 bases, with 8 bases left between them. The CDR3 nucleotides read TGTGCCAGCAGTGACCGTGGGGCCACTGAAGCTTTCTTT. The encoded protein is CASSDRGATEAFF.

The rearrangement joins TRBV5-8 to TRBJ1-3, with D unclear. Germline V gene lookup returns CDR1 SGHTS and CDR2 YDEGEE. Trimming took 4 bases from V and 0 from J, leaving 14 bases between them. This CDR3 is built from 16 residues. The CDR3 DNA is TGTGCCAGCAGCGATACGGGAACTTTCTCTGGAAACACCATATATTTT. Residues: CASSDTGTFSGNTIYF.

This clone was seen just once. The rearrangement uses TRBV5-6 and TRBJ1-2; D is uncertain. In germline, CDR1 is SGHDT, CDR2 YYEEEE. The V gene lost 0 bases and the J gene lost 8 bases, with 8 bases spanning the gap. The CDR3 has 12 residues. CDR3 sequence reads: CASSLGEGGYTF. The CDR3, as DNA: TGTGCCAGCAGCTTGGGGGAGGGAGGCTACACCTTC.

CDR3 sequence: CASSIDLRVNTEAFF. The CDR3 nucleotides read TGTGCCAGTAGTATAGATCTGAGAGTGAACACTGAAGCTTTCTTT. The J gene is TRBJ1-1, the V gene TRBV19, with D hard to call. The CDR3 has 15 residues. Germline-derived CDR1 and CDR2 are LNHDA and SQIVND (reference sequence). V dropped 0 bases and J dropped 0 bases, with 8 bases sitting between them.

The V and J genes are TRBV7-8 and TRBJ1-6, with TRBD1 matching over 7 bases. V gave up 0 bases and J gave up 11 bases; unmatched junction bases: 7. The CDR3 extends over 15 amino acids. Germline V gene data show CDR1 as SGHVS and CDR2 as FQNEAQ. The CDR3 DNA reads as TGTGCCAGCAGCTTAGCGGCCAGGGGGTCTACACCCCTCCACTTT. Amino acid sequence: CASSLAARGSTPLHF.

The chain carries TRBV2 and TRBJ1-2; D perhaps matches TRBD1 (6 bases). CDR1 and CDR2 from the germline V gene are SNHLY and FYNNEI. V gave up 2 bases and J gave up 7 bases, with 14 bases separating them. The CDR3 is 14 amino acids. The CDR3 nucleotides read TGTGCCAGCAGTGAAAGGGGATCAGGGGCTGGCTACACCTTC. It codes for CASSERGSGAGYTF.

Only a few counts were recorded for this clone. The gene calls are TRBV18 and TRBJ2-7, with a possible D match to TRBD1 (6 bases). Germline-derived CDR1 and CDR2 are KGHSH and LQKENI. The ends were cut back, 2 bases at V and 4 bases at J, with 15 bases in the middle. The CDR3 has 15 residues. CDR3 sequence reads: CASSPTVPGVYEQYF. DNA for the CDR3: TGTGCCAGCTCACCAACCGTTCCAGGGGTTTACGAGCAGTACTTC.

This clone was counted only a few times. The chain couples TRBV5-6 to TRBJ1-2, with D uncertain. V was trimmed by 0 bases and J by 6 bases, leaving 6 bases between them. The germline V gene has CDR1 SGHDT and CDR2 YYEEEE. The CDR3 covers 12 residues. CDR3: CASSLDQDGYTF. CDR3 DNA sequence: TGTGCCAGCAGCTTGGACCAGGATGGCTACACCTTC.

The chain links TRBV29-1 to TRBJ2-5; 14 bases agree with TRBD2. The ends lost 6 bases at V and 5 bases at J; junction bases unmatched: 5. Looked up from germline, CDR1 is SQVTM and CDR2 is ANQGSEA. This CDR3 is built from 14 residues. This CDR3 reads CSVGLAGGRETQYF. In nucleotides, the CDR3 is TGCAGCGTCGGACTAGCGGGGGGCAGGGAGACCCAGTACTTC.

The rearrangement uses TRBV10-1 and TRBJ1-3; tentative D call: TRBD1 (5 bases). The CDR3 has 15 residues. V was trimmed by 6 bases and J by 0 bases, leaving 12 bases between them. In germline, CDR1 is WNHNN, CDR2 SYGVQD (reference sequence). As DNA, the CDR3 is TGCGCCAGCAGCCGCGACAGCCACTCTGGAAACACCATATATTTT. It codes for CASSRDSHSGNTIYF.

The chain carries TRBV6-6 and TRBJ2-7, with TRBD2 identical over 7 bases. V lost 7 bases and J lost 6; bases outside the gene matches: 18. Germline V gene lookup returns CDR1 MNHNY and CDR2 SVGAGI (reference sequence). The CDR3 has 16 amino acids. CDR3 sequence reads: CASTPNIGGSRSEQYF. The DNA for the CDR3 is TGTGCCAGCACCCCCAATATTGGCGGGAGCCGAAGCGAGCAGTACTTC.

This clone was observed a few times. CDR3: CASSQRGGREKLFF. CDR3 DNA: TGTGCCAGCAGTCAAAGGGGAGGACGGGAAAAACTGTTTTTT. The chain employs TRBV6-5 and TRBJ1-4, with TRBD1 as a possible D gene (5 bases). Trimming removed 5 bases from V and 8 bases from J, with 15 bases in between. Germline CDR1 is MNHEY and CDR2 is SVGAGI. The CDR3 totals 14 residues.

This clone occurred a few times. The genes are TRBV5-1 and TRBJ1-2; a weak D match, TRBD1 (6 bases). V gave up 4 bases and J gave up 0 bases, with 16 bases separating them. Looked up from germline, CDR1 is SGHRS and CDR2 is YFSETQ. The CDR3 is made up of 16 amino acids. As DNA, the CDR3 is TGCGCCAGCAGCCTCGGGGCGGGGGCGACTAACTATGGCTACACCTTC. It yields the protein CASSLGAGATNYGYTF.

The rearrangement joins TRBV25-1 to TRBJ1-4; 8 bases fit TRBD1. Germline CDR1 MGHDK, CDR2 SYGVNS. The CDR3 contains 16 residues. Germline trimming cut 9 bases from V and 0 bases from J; bases unmatched to any gene: 9. The CDR3 bases are TGTGCCAGTCAGGGGGCATTCAGGCCAACTAATGAAAAACTGTTTTTT. It codes for CASQGAFRPTNEKLFF. Looking up the rest from reference TRBV25-1 and TRBJ1-4 gives the full variable domain: EADIYQTPRYLVIGTGKKITLECSQTMGHDKMYWYQQDPGMELHLIHYSYGVNSTEKGDLSSESTVSRIRTEHFPLTLESARPSHTSQYLCASQGAFRPTNEKLFFGSGTQLSVL.

The CDR3 region has the DNA TGTGCCAGCAGTGATCACAGGGGCTCTGAAGCTTTCTTT. This codes for CASSDHRGSEAFF. The rearrangement uses TRBV6-1 and TRBJ1-1, with 7 bases identical to TRBD1. Looked up from germline, CDR1 is MNHNS and CDR2 is SASEGT. This CDR3 has 13 residues. The trim removed 3 bases at V and 6 bases at J, leaving 4 bases unmatched.

The chain joins TRBV10-3 to TRBJ1-1, with D perhaps matching TRBD1 (5 bases). Germline lookup yields CDR1 ENHRY and CDR2 SYGVKD. The germline V and J ends were trimmed by 3 bases and 1 base, with 6 bases remaining between them. The CDR3 is 13 amino acids. CDR3 in amino acids: CAISEGENTEAFF. Written as DNA, the CDR3 is TGTGCCATCAGTGAAGGGGAGAACACTGAAGCTTTCTTT.

The chain combines TRBV5-1 with TRBJ2-1; TRBD2 might be the D (6 bases). Germline values: CDR1 SGHRS, CDR2 YFSETQ. V was cut by 10 bases and J by 5 bases, with 19 bases left in between. The CDR3 consists of 14 residues. The CDR3 sequence: CAGSLGGANNEQFF. The DNA for the CDR3 is TGCGCCGGTAGCCTAGGCGGGGCAAACAATGAGCAGTTCTTC.

This clone has more than one count but fewer than ten. V and J are TRBV7-9 and TRBJ2-5; D not certain. Germline V lookup: CDR1 SEHNR, CDR2 FQNEAQ (reference sequence). CDR3 length: 13 residues. V was clipped by 6 bases and J by 2 bases, with 10 bases between them. CDR3 protein: CASSVGPQETQYF. The DNA for the CDR3 is TGTGCCAGCAGTGTTGGGCCACAAGAGACCCAGTACTTC.

The rearrangement links TRBV5-3 to TRBJ1-2; D uncertain. TRBV5-3 counts as an open reading frame of uncertain function. CDR3 length: 15 amino acids. Deletions cut 0 bases from V and 0 bases from J, with 9 bases between. The CDR3 is CARSLGGQSNYGYTF. CDR3 bases: TGTGCCAGAAGCTTGGGCGGGCAGTCTAACTATGGCTACACCTTC.

This chain uses TRBV11-2 with TRBJ2-1; D perhaps matches TRBD2 (5 bases). V was trimmed by 4 bases and J by 0 bases, leaving 10 bases between them. This CDR3 spans 15 amino acids. In germline, CDR1 is SGHAT, CDR2 FQNNGV. The CDR3 loop reads CASSYGDISYNEQFF. CDR3 nucleotides: TGTGCCAGCAGCTACGGGGATATCTCCTACAATGAGCAGTTCTTC. Variable domain in full (rest from reference TRBV11-2 and TRBJ2-1): EAGVAQSPRYKIIEKRQSVAFWCNPISGHATLYWYQQILGQGPKLLIQFQNNGVVDDSQLPKDRFSAERLKGVDSTLKIQPAKLEDSAVYLCASSYGDISYNEQFFGPGTRLTVL.

The chain recombines TRBV6-4 with TRBJ2-3; possible D gene TRBD2, 6 bases. V shed 3 bases and J shed 0 bases, with 25 bases lying between them. This CDR3 is 20 amino acids long. The germline V gene encodes CDR1 MRHNA and CDR2 SNTAGT. CDR3 region: CASSEPGLFCGTTSTDTQYF. CDR3 DNA: TGTGCCAGCAGTGAACCCGGACTATTTTGCGGGACGACCAGCACAGATACGCAGTATTTT.

The chain has TRBV25-1 and TRBJ1-6; D might be TRBD1 (5 bases). Looked up from germline, CDR1 is MGHDK and CDR2 is SYGVNS. The CDR3 has 14 residues. Trimming left V 6 bases short and J 5 bases short, with 11 bases between. The CDR3, as DNA: TGTGCCAGCAGGGGTGACAGCGATAATTCACCCCTCCACTTT. Protein product: CASRGDSDNSPLHF.

The V and J genes are TRBV6-5 and TRBJ2-3; 9 positions agree with TRBD2. The CDR3 is 15 amino acids. Germline V gives CDR1 MNHEY, CDR2 SVGAGI. J gave up 5 bases and V 7 bases, and 10 bases lay outside the gene matches. This chain's CDR3 is CASTGGASGIDTQYF. In DNA form, the CDR3 reads TGTGCCAGCACTGGGGGGGCTAGCGGGATAGATACGCAGTATTTT.

This rearrangement joins TRBV11-3 to TRBJ2-1; 8 bases line up with TRBD1. There are 18 residues in the CDR3. Germline CDR1 is SGHNT and CDR2 is YENEEA. The J segment lost 4 bases and the V segment lost 0 bases, leaving 11 bases of the junction unmatched. The CDR3 bases are TGTGCCAGCAGCTTAGAAAGATTGGGCCAGGGGGCTTACAATGAGCAGTTCTTC. As protein: CASSLERLGQGAYNEQFF.

This rearrangement joins TRBV30 to TRBJ1-2; 7 positions agree with TRBD1. V lost 0 bases, J lost 5 bases, and 6 bases stayed unmatched. CDR1 and CDR2 from the germline V gene are GTSNPN and SVGIG (reference sequence). CDR3 length: 14 residues. CDR3 coding DNA: TGTGCCTGGAGTGTACAGGGGCGAGATTATGGCTACACCTTC. It yields the protein CAWSVQGRDYGYTF.